Detailed here is one T cell receptor beta chain. Its antigen is not identified. This entry comes from a study of Ad26.COV2.S vaccination and SARS-CoV-2 variants. Study information: In the study, Ad26.COV2.S was injected intramuscularly once, or twice 56 days apart. The study's findings and limits: Reports say spike-specific CD8+ and CD4+ T cell responses covered substantial breadth after vaccination.

Generated by immunoSEQ multiplex PCR, the TCRdb table keeps only in-frame clones and is missing some. The sample has approximately 250,000 clones, around 88% seen once. Germline CDR1 reads KGHSH; CDR2 reads LQKENI. CDR3 length: 13 residues. V lost 6 bases and J 3 bases, leaving 11 bases between the germline ends. Treatment meaning: approximately 18 received Ad26.COV2.S at low or high dose, single or two shots; roughly five received placebo; per-sample allocation not given. Specimens were obtained on day 63 following the first vaccine or placebo injection. Wuhan-strain SARS-CoV-2 spike was expressed by the Ad26 vector that made up the vaccine.

This TCR came from a person between 18 and 59 years old who received the Ad26.COV2.S COVID-19 vaccine or a placebo. The chain uses TRBV18 and TRBJ1-1; perhaps TRBD1 as D (5 bases). Material: peripheral blood, obtained in a trial of Ad26.COV2.S vaccine versus placebo. The CDR3 region has the DNA TGTGCCAGCTCTCGGACACTTGACACTGAAGCTTTCTTT. Protein sequence: CASSRTLDTEAFF.